The rows below give T cell receptor beta chains drawn from one sample of a study of T cell changes during pregnancy in multiple sclerosis. Produced via immunoSEQ multiplex PCR; TCRdb's table is partial and in-frame only. The data hold about 100,000 clones, with 92% observed a single time. The sequencing used peripheral blood, collected after pregnancy. The receptors here all came from a female donor with multiple sclerosis, enrolled in a pregnancy study. Each CDR3 is given with its conserved first and last residue. The order of the fields is J gene, D gene, clone size, CDR3 length, V gene, CDR3 protein, CDR3 DNA. D genes are given only for firm matches. Only some rows state a clone size, as once, few, many or a class for expanded clones.

TRBJ1-2,NA,NA,16,TRBV2,CASSVQGSVGYYGYTF,TGTGCCAGCAGTGTACAGGGCTCGGTAGGATACTATGGCTACACCTTC
TRBJ2-1,TRBD2,once,16,TRBV6-5,CASSYSGGGSYNEQFF,TGTGCCAGCAGTTACTCGGGCGGGGGGTCCTACAATGAGCAGTTCTTC
TRBJ2-4,TRBD1,once,16,TRBV19,CASSPGQVLAKNIQYF,TGTGCCAGTAGTCCGGGACAGGTTTTAGCCAAAAACATTCAGTACTTC
TRBJ2-2,NA,NA,11,TRBV6-5,CASKAPGELFF,TGTGCCAGCAAAGCGCCCGGGGAGCTGTTTTTT
TRBJ1-1,NA,NA,13,TRBV18,CASSPRENTEAFF,TGTGCCAGCTCACCCCGAGAGAACACTGAAGCTTTCTTT
TRBJ2-3,TRBD2,NA,17,TRBV6-1,CASSEAGAGVSTDTQYF,TGTGCCAGCAGTGAAGCGGGTGCGGGGGTAAGCACAGATACGCAGTATTTT
TRBJ1-1,NA,NA,14,TRBV11-3,CASSFQGTDTEAFF,TGTGCCAGCAGCTTTCAGGGAACGGACACTGAAGCTTTCTTT
TRBJ2-7,NA,NA,18,TRBV21-1,CASSKGGLAAARSYEQYF,TGTGCCAGCAGCAAAGGGGGACTAGCGGCGGCCCGATCCTACGAGCAGTACTTC
TRBJ2-1,TRBD1,few,14,TRBV5-1,CASSLAQGAGEQFF,TGCGCCAGCAGCTTGGCACAGGGGGCTGGTGAGCAGTTCTTC
TRBJ1-6,NA,NA,13,TRBV7-9,CASSPGGVLPLHF,TGTGCCAGCAGCCCCGGCGGGGTATTACCCCTCCACTTT
TRBJ2-3,TRBD2,NA,16,TRBV6-6,CASRGRTSGNTDTQYF,TGTGCCAGCAGGGGAAGGACTAGCGGCAACACAGATACGCAGTATTTT
TRBJ1-2,NA,NA,16,TRBV7-2,CASSLAPLGGPDGYTF,TGTGCCAGCAGCTTAGCTCCCTTGGGGGGGCCAGATGGCTACACCTTC
TRBJ2-7,NA,NA,15,TRBV15,CATSRRGTNPYEQYF,TGTGCCACCAGCAGAAGGGGGACTAACCCCTACGAGCAGTACTTC
TRBJ2-7,TRBD1,NA,13,TRBV19,CASTMTGTYEQYF,TGTGCCAGTACCATGACAGGGACCTACGAGCAGTACTTC